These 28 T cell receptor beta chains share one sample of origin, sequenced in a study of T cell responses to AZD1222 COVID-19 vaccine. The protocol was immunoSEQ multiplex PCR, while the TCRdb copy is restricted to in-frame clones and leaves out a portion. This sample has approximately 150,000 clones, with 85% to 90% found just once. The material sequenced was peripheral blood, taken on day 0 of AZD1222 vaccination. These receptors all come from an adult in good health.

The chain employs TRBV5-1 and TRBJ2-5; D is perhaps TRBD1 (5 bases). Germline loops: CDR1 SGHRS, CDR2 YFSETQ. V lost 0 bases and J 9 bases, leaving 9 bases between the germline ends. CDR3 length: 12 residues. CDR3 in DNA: TGCGCCAGCAGCTTGGAAGGGGTCGCCCAGTACTTC. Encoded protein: CASSLEGVAQYF.

CDR3 amino acids: CATSRDTGPNQPQHF. CDR3 sequence (DNA): TGTGCCACCAGCAGAGATACGGGGCCGAATCAGCCCCAGCATTTT. This chain links TRBV15 with TRBJ1-5; a weak D match, TRBD1 (5 bases). The V end was cut by 0 bases, the J end by 4 bases, with 10 bases between. CDR3 length: 15 amino acids. Germline V gives CDR1 LNHNV, CDR2 YYDKDF (reference sequence).

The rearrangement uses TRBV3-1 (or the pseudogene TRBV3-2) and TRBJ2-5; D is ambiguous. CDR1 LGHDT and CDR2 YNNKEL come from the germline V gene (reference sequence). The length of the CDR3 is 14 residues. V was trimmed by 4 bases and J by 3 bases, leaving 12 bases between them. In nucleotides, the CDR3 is TGTGCCAGCAGCCCCGGTTATCTCAAAGAGACCCAGTACTTC. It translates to CASSPGYLKETQYF.

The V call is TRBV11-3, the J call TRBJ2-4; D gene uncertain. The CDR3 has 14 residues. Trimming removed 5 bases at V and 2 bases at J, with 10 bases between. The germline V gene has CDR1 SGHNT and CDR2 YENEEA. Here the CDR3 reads CASSASNTKNIQYF. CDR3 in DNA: TGTGCCAGCAGCGCCAGTAATACCAAAAACATTCAGTACTTC.

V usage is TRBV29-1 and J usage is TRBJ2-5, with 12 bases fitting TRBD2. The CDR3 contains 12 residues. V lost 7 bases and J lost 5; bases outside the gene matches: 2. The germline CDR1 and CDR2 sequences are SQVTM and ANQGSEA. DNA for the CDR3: TGCAGCGCGACTAGCGGGGGTGAGACCCAGTACTTC. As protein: CSATSGGETQYF.

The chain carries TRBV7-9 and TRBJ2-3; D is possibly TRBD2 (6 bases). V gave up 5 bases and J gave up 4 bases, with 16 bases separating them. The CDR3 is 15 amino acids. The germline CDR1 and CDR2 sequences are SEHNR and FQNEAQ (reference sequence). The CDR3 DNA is TGTGCCAGCAGCGTTGGAGGCGGGGTGGCAGATACGCAGTATTTT. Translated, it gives CASSVGGGVADTQYF. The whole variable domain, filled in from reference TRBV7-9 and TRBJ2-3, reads DTGVSQNPRHKITKRGQNVTFRCDPISEHNRLYWYRQTLGQGPEFLTYFQNEAQLEKSRLLSDRFSAERPKGSFSTLEIQRTEQGDSAMYLCASSVGGGVADTQYFGPGTRLTVL.

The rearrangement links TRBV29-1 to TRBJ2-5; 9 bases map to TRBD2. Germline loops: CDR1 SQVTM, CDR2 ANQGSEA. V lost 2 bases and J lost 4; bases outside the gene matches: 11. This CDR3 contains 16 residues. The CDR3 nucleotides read TGCAGCGTTGAACCCCGGAGGGGACTAGCTGGAGAGACCCAGTACTTC. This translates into CSVEPRRGLAGETQYF.

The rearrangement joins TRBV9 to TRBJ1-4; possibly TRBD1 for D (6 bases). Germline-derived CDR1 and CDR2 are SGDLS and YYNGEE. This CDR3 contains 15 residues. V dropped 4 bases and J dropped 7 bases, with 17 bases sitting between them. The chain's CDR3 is CASSPTGGLGEKLFF. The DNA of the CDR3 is TGTGCCAGCAGCCCTACGGGGGGGCTGGGTGAAAAACTGTTTTTT.

CDR3 coding DNA: TGTGCCTGGAGTGCGAGGGGGTATGAGCAGTTCTTC. Residues: CAWSARGYEQFF. This chain joins TRBV30 and TRBJ2-1; TRBD1 might be the D (6 bases). CDR3 length: 12 amino acids. Trimming took off 1 base at V and 8 bases at J, with 9 bases between the two ends. The germline V gene encodes CDR1 GTSNPN and CDR2 SVGIG (reference sequence).

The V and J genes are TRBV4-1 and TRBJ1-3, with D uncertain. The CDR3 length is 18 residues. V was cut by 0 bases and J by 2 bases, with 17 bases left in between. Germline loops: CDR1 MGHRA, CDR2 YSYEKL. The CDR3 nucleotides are TGCGCCAGCAGCCAAGATCCGGCAGGTCCGGTCACTGGAAACACCATATATTTT. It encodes CASSQDPAGPVTGNTIYF.

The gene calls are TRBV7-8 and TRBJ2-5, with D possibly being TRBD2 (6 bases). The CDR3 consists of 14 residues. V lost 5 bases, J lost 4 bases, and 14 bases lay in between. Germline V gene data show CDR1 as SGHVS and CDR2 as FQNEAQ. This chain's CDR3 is CASSPSGPAETQYF. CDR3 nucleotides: TGTGCCAGCAGCCCAAGCGGGCCGGCAGAGACCCAGTACTTC.

The DNA of the CDR3 is TGTGCCAGCACCTCCGCCTATACGCAGTATTTT. As protein: CASTSAYTQYF. The J gene is TRBJ2-3, the V gene TRBV2; D is unresolved. The V end was cut by 7 bases, the J end by 7 bases, with 9 bases between. Germline V lookup: CDR1 SNHLY, CDR2 FYNNEI. There are 11 residues in the CDR3. Full variable domain (remainder filled in from reference TRBV2 and TRBJ2-3): EPEVTQTPSHQVTQMGQEVILRCVPISNHLYFYWYRQILGQKVEFLVSFYNNEISEKSEIFDDQFSVERPDGSNFTLKIRSTKLEDSAMYFCASTSAYTQYFGPGTRLTVL.

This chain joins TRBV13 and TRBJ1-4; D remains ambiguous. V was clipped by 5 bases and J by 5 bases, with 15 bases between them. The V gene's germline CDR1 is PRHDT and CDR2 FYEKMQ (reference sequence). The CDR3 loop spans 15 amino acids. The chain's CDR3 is CASSALATANEKLFF. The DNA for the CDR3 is TGTGCCAGCAGCGCCCTGGCCACGGCCAATGAAAAACTGTTTTTT.

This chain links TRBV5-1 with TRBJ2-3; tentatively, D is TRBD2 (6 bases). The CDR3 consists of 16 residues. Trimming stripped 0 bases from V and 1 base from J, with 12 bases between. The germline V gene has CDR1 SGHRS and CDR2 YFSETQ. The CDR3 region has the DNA TGCGCCAGCAGCTTGGTCCCGGGGGTTGGCACAGATACGCAGTATTTT. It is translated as CASSLVPGVGTDTQYF.

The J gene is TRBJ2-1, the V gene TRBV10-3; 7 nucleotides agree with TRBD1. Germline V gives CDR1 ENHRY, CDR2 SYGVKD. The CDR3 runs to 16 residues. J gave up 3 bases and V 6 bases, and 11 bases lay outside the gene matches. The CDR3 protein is CAISHQTGIGYNEQFF. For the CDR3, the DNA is TGTGCCATCAGCCATCAGACAGGGATCGGCTACAATGAGCAGTTCTTC.

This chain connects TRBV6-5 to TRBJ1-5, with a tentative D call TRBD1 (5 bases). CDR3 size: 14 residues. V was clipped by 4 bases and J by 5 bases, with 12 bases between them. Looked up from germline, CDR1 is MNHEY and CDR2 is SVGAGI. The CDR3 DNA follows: TGTGCCAGCAGTTTCCAGGGAGGATATCAGCCCCAGCATTTT. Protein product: CASSFQGGYQPQHF.

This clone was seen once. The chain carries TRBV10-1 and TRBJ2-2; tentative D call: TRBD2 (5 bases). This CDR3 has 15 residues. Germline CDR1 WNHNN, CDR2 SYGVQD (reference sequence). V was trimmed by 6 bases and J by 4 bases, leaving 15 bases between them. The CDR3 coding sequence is TGCGCCAGCAGGCTGAATCGGGGTGGCACCGGGGAGCTGTTTTTT. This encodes CASRLNRGGTGELFF.

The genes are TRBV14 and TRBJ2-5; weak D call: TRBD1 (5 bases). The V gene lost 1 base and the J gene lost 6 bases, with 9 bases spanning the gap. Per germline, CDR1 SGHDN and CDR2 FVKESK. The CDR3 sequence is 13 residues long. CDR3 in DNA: TGTGCCAGCAGCCAAGTTGGGGCCAAGACCCAGTACTTC. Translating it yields CASSQVGAKTQYF.

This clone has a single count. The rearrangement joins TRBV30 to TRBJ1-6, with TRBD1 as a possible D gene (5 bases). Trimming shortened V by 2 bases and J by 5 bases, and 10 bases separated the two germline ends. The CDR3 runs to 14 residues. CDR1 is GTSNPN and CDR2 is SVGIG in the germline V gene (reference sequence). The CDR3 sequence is CAWSFRGDNSPLHF. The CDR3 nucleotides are TGTGCCTGGAGTTTTCGAGGGGATAATTCACCCCTCCACTTT.

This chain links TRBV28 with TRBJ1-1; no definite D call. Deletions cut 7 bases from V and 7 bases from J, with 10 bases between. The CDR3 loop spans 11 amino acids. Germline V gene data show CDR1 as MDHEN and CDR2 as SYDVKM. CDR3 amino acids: CASNVGVEAFF. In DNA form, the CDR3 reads TGTGCCAGCAATGTCGGGGTTGAAGCTTTCTTT.

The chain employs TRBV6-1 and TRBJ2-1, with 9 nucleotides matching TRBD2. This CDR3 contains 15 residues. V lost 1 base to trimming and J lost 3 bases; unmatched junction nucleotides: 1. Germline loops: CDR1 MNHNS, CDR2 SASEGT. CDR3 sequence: CASSEELAGYNEQFF. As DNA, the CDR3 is TGTGCCAGCAGTGAAGAACTAGCGGGCTACAATGAGCAGTTCTTC.

The CDR3 region is CASSLRTSSTDTQYF. The CDR3 DNA reads TGTGCCAGCAGTTTAAGGACTAGCAGCACAGATACGCAGTATTTT. This chain links TRBV27 with TRBJ2-3, with 8 bases identical to TRBD2. The CDR3 sequence is 15 residues long. With V trimmed by 2 bases and J by 0 bases, 1 base remained unmatched. CDR1 MNHEY and CDR2 SMNVEV come from the germline V gene (reference sequence).

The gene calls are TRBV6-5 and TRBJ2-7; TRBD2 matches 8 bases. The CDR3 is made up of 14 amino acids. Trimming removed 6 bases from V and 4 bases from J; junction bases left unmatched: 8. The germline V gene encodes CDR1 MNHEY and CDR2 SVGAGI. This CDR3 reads CASRAGTSNYEQYF. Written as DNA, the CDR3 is TGTGCCAGCAGAGCCGGGACTAGTAATTACGAGCAGTACTTC.

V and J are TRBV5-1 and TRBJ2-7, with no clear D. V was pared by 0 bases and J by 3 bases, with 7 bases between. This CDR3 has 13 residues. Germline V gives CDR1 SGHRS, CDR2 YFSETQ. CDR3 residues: CASSLDNYYEQYF. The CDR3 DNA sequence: TGCGCCAGCAGCTTGGACAATTACTACGAGCAGTACTTC.

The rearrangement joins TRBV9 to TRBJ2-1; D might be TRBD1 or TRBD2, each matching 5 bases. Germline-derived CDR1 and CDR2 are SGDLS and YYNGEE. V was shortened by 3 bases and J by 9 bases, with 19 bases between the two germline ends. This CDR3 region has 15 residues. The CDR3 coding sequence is TGTGCCAGCAGCGCGCAGGGTGAGGGTCGCGGTGAGCAGTTCTTC. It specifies CASSAQGEGRGEQFF.

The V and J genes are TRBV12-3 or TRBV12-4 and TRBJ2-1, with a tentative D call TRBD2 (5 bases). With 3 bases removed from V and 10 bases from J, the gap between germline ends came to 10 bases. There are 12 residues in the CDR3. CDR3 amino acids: CASSFREQEQFF. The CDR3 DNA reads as TGTGCCAGCAGTTTTCGGGAACAGGAGCAGTTCTTC.

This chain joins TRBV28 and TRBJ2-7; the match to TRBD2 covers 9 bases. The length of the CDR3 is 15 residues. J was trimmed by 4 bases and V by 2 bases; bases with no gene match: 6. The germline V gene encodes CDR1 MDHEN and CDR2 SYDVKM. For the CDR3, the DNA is TGTGCCAGCAGTTTAGTCGGCGGGAGGGATTACGAGCAGTACTTC. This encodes CASSLVGGRDYEQYF.

Here the CDR3 reads CASSMGKGQQNEKLFF. The CDR3 nucleotides are TGTGCCAGTAGTATGGGGAAGGGACAGCAGAATGAAAAACTGTTTTTT. The V gene is TRBV19, the J gene TRBJ1-4; TRBD1 aligns across 7 bases. V was clipped by 3 bases and J by 5 bases; unmatched bases: 9. CDR3 length equals 16 residues. Germline V lookup: CDR1 LNHDA, CDR2 SQIVND (reference sequence). Full variable domain (remainder filled in from reference TRBV19 and TRBJ1-4): DGGITQSPKYLFRKEGQNVTLSCEQNLNHDAMYWYRQDPGQGLRLIYYSQIVNDFQKGDIAEGYSVSREKKESFPLTVTSAQKNPTAFYLCASSMGKGQQNEKLFFGSGTQLSVL.